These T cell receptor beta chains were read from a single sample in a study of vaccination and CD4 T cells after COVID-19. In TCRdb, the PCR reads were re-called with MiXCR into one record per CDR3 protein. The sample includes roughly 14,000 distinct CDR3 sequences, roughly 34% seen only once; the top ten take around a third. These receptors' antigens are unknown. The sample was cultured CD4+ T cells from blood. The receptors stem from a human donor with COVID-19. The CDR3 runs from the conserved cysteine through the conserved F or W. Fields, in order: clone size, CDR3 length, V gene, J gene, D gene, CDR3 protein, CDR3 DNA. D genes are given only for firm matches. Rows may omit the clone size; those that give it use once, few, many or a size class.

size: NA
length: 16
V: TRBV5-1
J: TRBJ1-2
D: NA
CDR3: CASSLEGAPRDYGYTF
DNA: TGCGCCAGCAGCTTGGAAGGGGCCCCAAGGGACTATGGCTACACCTTC

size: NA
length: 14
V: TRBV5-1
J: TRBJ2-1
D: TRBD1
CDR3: CASSTQGSYNEQFF
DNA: TGCGCCAGCAGCACACAGGGGTCCTACAATGAGCAGTTCTTC

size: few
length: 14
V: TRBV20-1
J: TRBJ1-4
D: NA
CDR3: CSASQSATNEKLFF
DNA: TGCAGTGCTAGCCAGTCCGCAACTAATGAAAAACTGTTTTTT

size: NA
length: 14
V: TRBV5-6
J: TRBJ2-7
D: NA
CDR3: CASSRTGLLYEQYF
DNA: TGTGCCAGCAGCCGAACAGGGTTGCTCTACGAGCAGTACTTC

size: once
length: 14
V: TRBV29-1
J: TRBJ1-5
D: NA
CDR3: CSVKGVGSNQPQHF
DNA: TGCAGCGTAAAGGGGGTGGGTTCCAATCAGCCCCAGCATTTT

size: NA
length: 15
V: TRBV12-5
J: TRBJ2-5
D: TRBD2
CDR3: CASGHQAGKEETQYF
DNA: TGTGCTAGTGGTCACCAAGCGGGGAAGGAAGAGACCCAGTACTTC

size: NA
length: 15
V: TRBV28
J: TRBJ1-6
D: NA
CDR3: CASLRGFDKGFSLHF
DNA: TGTGCCAGCCTCCGAGGGTTCGATAAGGGATTTTCCCTCCACTTT

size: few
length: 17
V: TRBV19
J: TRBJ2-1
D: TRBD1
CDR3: CASSHPSDRGRYNEQFF
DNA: TGTGCCAGTAGTCACCCTTCGGACAGGGGGAGGTACAATGAGCAGTTCTTC

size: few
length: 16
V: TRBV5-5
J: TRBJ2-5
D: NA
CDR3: CASSLARIGGKETQYF
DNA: TGTGCCAGCAGCTTGGCCAGAATAGGGGGTAAAGAGACCCAGTACTTC

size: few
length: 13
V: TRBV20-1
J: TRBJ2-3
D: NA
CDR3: CSGKEVGTDTQYF
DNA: TGCAGTGGGAAGGAGGTCGGCACAGATACGCAGTATTTT

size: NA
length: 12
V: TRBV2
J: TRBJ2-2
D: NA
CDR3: CASSEGVGELFF
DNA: TGTGCCAGCAGTGAAGGTGTCGGGGAGCTGTTTTTT

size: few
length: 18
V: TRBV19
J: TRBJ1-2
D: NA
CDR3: CASTKAVRSGVTDYGYTF
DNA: TGTGCCAGTACTAAAGCGGTGAGGTCAGGTGTAACAGACTATGGCTACACCTTC

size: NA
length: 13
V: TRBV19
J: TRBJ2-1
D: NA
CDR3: CASKAQTRNEQFF
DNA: TGTGCCAGTAAAGCCCAGACTAGGAATGAGCAGTTCTTC

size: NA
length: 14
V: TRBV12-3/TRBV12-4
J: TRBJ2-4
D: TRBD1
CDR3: CASSSGQAKNIQYF
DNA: TGTGCCAGCAGTTCGGGACAGGCTAAAAACATTCAGTACTTC

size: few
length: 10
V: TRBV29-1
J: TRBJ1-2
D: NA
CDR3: CSVAGSGYTF
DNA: TGCAGCGTCGCCGGAAGCGGCTACACCTTC

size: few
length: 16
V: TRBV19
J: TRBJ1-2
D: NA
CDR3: CASKKGGRGPGYGYTF
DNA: TGTGCCAGTAAAAAGGGCGGGCGGGGGCCAGGGTATGGCTACACCTTC

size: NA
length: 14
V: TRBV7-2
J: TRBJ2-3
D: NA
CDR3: CASSLARGTDTQYF
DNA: TGTGCCAGCAGCTTAGCCCGGGGCACAGATACGCAGTATTTT

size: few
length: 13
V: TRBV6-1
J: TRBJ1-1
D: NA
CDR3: CASRRAMNTEAFF
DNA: TGTGCCAGCAGGCGCGCAATGAACACTGAAGCTTTCTTT

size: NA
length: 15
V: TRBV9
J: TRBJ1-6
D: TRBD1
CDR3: CASNDSGTGDSPLHF
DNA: TGTGCCAGCAACGATTCCGGGACAGGGGATTCACCCCTCCACTTT

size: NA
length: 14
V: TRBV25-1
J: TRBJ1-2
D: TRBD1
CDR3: CASIGGGGRSGYTF
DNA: TGTGCCAGCATAGGCGGAGGGGGCAGAAGTGGCTACACCTTC

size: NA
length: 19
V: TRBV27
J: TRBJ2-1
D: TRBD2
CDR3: CASSFPWGYSGGSYNEQFF
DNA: TGTGCCAGCAGTTTCCCCTGGGGGTATAGCGGGGGATCCTACAATGAGCAGTTCTTC

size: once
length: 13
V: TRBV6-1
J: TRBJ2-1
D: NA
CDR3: CASRTRGGVEQFF
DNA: TGTGCCAGCAGAACCCGCGGGGGCGTTGAGCAGTTCTTC

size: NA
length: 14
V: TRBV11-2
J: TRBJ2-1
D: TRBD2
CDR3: CASNTGGAVGEQFF
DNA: TGTGCCAGCAATACGGGGGGGGCTGTGGGGGAGCAGTTCTTC

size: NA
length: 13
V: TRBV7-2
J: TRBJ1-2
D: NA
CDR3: CASSMRGVLGSTF
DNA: TGTGCCAGCAGCATGAGGGGGGTACTTGGAAGTACCTTC

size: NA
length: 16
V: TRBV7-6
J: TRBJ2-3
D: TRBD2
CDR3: CASSLGVAGGTDTQYF
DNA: TGTGCCAGCAGCTTAGGTGTAGCGGGGGGCACAGATACGCAGTATTTT

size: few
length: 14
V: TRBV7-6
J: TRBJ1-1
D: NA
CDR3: CASSFEDTNTEAFF
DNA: TGTGCCAGCAGCTTTGAGGACACAAACACTGAAGCTTTCTTT

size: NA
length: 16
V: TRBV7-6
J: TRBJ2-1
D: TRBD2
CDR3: CASSSPTSGGAYEQFF
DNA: TGTGCCAGCAGCTCACCGACTAGCGGGGGGGCCTATGAGCAGTTCTTC

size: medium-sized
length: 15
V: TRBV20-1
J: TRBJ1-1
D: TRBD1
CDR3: CSARRGTGVNTEAFF
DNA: TGCAGTGCTAGGAGAGGGACAGGGGTGAACACTGAAGCTTTCTTT

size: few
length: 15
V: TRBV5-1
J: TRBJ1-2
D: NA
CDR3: CASSLDGRGTYGYTF
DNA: TGCGCCAGCAGCTTGGATGGGCGGGGTACCTATGGCTACACCTTC

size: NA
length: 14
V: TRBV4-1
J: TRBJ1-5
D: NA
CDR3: CASSQDHGGGPQHF
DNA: TGCGCCAGCAGCCAAGATCACGGGGGTGGGCCCCAGCATTTT

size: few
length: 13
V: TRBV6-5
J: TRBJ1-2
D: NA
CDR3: CASSYVPTYGYTF
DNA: TGTGCCAGCAGTTACGTCCCCACCTATGGCTACACCTTC

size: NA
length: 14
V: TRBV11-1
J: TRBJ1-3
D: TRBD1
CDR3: CASRNPGTENTIYF
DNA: TGTGCCAGCAGGAACCCGGGGACAGAAAACACCATATATTTT

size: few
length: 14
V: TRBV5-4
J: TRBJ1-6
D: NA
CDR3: CASSFDRGYSPLHF
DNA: TGTGCCAGCAGCTTCGATAGGGGTTATTCACCCCTCCACTTT

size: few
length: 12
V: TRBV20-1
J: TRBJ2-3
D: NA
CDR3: CSASTGTDTQYF
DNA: TGCAGTGCTAGTACGGGCACAGATACGCAGTATTTT

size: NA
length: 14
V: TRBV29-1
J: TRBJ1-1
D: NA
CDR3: CSAWYNRMNTEAFF
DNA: TGCAGCGCATGGTATAACCGAATGAACACTGAAGCTTTCTTT

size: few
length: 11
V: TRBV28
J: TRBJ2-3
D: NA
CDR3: CAFRRGNTQYF
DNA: TGTGCCTTTCGCAGGGGAAATACGCAGTATTTT

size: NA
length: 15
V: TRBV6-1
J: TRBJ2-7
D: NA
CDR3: CASSSTRVFSGEQYF
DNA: TGTGCCAGCAGCTCGACGAGGGTCTTCTCCGGGGAGCAGTACTTC

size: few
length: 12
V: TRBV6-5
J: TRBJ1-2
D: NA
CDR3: CASSWAGGGYTF
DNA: TGTGCCAGCAGTTGGGCAGGTGGTGGCTACACCTTC

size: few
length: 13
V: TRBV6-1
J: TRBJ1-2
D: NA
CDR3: CASTPGGNYGYTF
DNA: TGTGCCAGCACCCCGGGGGGAAACTATGGCTACACCTTC

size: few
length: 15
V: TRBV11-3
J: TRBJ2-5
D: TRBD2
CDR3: CASSLGAGPQETQYF
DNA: TGTGCCAGCAGCTTAGGAGCGGGGCCCCAAGAGACCCAGTACTTC

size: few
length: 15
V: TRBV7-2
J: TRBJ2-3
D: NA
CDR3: CASSGQIYRTDTQYF
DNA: TGTGCCAGCAGCGGACAGATATATCGCACAGATACGCAGTATTTT

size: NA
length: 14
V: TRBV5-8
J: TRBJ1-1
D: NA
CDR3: CASSLVRGGTEAFF
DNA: TGTGCCAGCAGCTTGGTAAGGGGAGGCACTGAAGCTTTCTTT

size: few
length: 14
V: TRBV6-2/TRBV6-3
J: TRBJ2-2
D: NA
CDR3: CASKEDQDTGELFF
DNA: TGTGCCAGCAAGGAAGACCAGGACACCGGGGAGCTGTTTTTT

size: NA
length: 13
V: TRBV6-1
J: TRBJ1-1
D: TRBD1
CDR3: CASSVGQPSEAFF
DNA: TGTGCCAGCAGTGTGGGACAGCCCTCTGAAGCTTTCTTT

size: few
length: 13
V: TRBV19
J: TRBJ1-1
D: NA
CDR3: CASSMWANTEAFF
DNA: TGTGCCAGTAGTATGTGGGCGAACACTGAAGCTTTCTTT

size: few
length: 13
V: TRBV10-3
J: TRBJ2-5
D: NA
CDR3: CAIAGPSQETQYF
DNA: TGTGCCATCGCAGGGCCCTCACAAGAGACCCAGTACTTC

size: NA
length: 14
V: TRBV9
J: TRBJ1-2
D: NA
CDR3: CASSPQWGGDGYTF
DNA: TGTGCCAGCAGCCCTCAGTGGGGCGGGGATGGCTACACCTTC

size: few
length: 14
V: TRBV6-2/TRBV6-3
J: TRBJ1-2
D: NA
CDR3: CASRSGGSEYGYTF
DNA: TGTGCCAGCAGGTCCGGTGGCAGCGAATATGGCTACACCTTC

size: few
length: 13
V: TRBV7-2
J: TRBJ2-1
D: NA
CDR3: CASSSGRSNEQFF
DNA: TGTGCCAGCAGCTCCGGACGGAGCAATGAGCAGTTCTTC

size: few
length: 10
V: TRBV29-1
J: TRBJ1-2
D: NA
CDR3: CSVGQDGYTF
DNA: TGCAGCGTTGGACAAGATGGCTACACCTTC

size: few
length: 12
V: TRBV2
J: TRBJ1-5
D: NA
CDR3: CASSEVQQPQHF
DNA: TGTGCCAGCAGTGAAGTTCAACAGCCCCAGCATTTT

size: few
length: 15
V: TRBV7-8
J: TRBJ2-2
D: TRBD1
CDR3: CASSLPRGNSGELFF
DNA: TGTGCCAGCAGCTTGCCCAGGGGGAATTCCGGGGAGCTGTTTTTT

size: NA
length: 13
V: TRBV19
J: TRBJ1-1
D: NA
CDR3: CASSISGRAEAFF
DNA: TGTGCCAGTAGTATCTCCGGGAGGGCTGAAGCTTTCTTT

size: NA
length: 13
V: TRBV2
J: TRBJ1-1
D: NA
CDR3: CASIRELGPGAFF
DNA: TGTGCCAGCATCAGGGAGTTGGGTCCTGGAGCTTTCTTT

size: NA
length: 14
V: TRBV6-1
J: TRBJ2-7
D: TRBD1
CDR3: CASSSTGGIGEQYF
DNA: TGTGCCAGCAGCTCTACAGGGGGAATAGGCGAGCAGTACTTC

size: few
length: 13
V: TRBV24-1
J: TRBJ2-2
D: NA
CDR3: CATSDRQRGELFF
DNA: TGTGCCACCAGTGACCGTCAACGCGGGGAGCTGTTTTTT

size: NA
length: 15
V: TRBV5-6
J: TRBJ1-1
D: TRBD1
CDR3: CASSPWTGKNTEAFF
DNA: TGTGCCAGCAGCCCTTGGACAGGGAAGAACACTGAAGCTTTCTTT

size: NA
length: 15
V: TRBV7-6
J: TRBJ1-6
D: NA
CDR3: CASSLVAQANSPLHF
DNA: TGTGCCAGCAGCTTAGTGGCACAGGCCAATTCACCCCTCCACTTT

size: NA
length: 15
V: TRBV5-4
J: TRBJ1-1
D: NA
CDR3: CASSSVGPGSTEAFF
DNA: TGTGCCAGCAGCTCAGTAGGGCCAGGGTCCACTGAAGCTTTCTTT